The next 26 T cell receptor beta chains were all read from a single sample in a study of OX40 agonist ivuxolimab in advanced cancers. This table comes from immunoSEQ multiplex PCR, and its TCRdb copy is limited to in-frame clones, with some not included. This table has roughly 120,000 clones, roughly 90% appearing once. This sample comprised CD4+ or CD8+ T cells sorted from blood, obtained in a trial of the OX40 agonist ivuxolimab. These receptors were collected from an adult with an advanced solid tumor such as melanoma, head and neck, liver or kidney cancer.

The V gene is TRBV28, the J gene TRBJ1-5; perhaps TRBD1 as D (6 bases). The ends were cut back, 5 bases at V and 4 bases at J, with 15 bases in the middle. The V gene's germline CDR1 is MDHEN and CDR2 SYDVKM. The CDR3 loop spans 15 amino acids. CDR3 in amino acids: CASSRARGLNQPQHF. The CDR3 bases are TGTGCCAGCAGTAGGGCCAGGGGTCTTAATCAGCCCCAGCATTTT. The full variable domain, completed using reference TRBV28 and TRBJ1-5, is DVKVTQSSRYLVKRTGEKVFLECVQDMDHENMFWYRQDPGLGLRLIYFSYDVKMKEKGDIPEGYSVSREKKERFSLILESASTNQTSMYLCASSRARGLNQPQHFGDGTRLSIL.

This chain uses TRBV27 with TRBJ2-1, with D unclear. Per the germline V gene, CDR1 is MNHEY and CDR2 is SMNVEV (reference sequence). The V end lost 3 bases, the J end lost 0 bases, and 6 bases lay between the germline ends. The CDR3 totals 14 residues. Written as DNA, the CDR3 is TGTGCCAGCAGTTTCGGTAGCTCCTACAATGAGCAGTTCTTC. Its translation is CASSFGSSYNEQFF.

The rearrangement uses TRBV11-2 and TRBJ2-1, with 8 bases matching TRBD2. V lost 5 bases and J lost 2; bases outside the gene matches: 5. CDR3 size: 15 residues. In germline, CDR1 is SGHAT, CDR2 FQNNGV. DNA of the CDR3: TGTGCCAGCAGCCCCCGGACTAGCACCTACAATGAGCAGTTCTTC. This encodes CASSPRTSTYNEQFF.

The V call is TRBV5-1, the J call TRBJ1-5, with D possibly TRBD1 on 6 matching bases. Trimming took 3 bases from V and 4 from J, leaving 14 bases between them. This CDR3 region has 15 residues. CDR1 SGHRS and CDR2 YFSETQ come from the germline V gene. The CDR3 region is CASSWGPESNQPQHF. In DNA form, the CDR3 reads TGCGCCAGCAGCTGGGGGCCGGAGTCAAATCAGCCCCAGCATTTT.

The chain joins TRBV19 to TRBJ1-1; unclear D gene. The V end lost 4 bases, the J end lost 5 bases, and 5 bases lay between the germline ends. This CDR3 spans 11 amino acids. CDR1 LNHDA and CDR2 SQIVND come from the germline V gene (reference sequence). CDR3: CASSRETEAFF. CDR3 DNA: TGTGCCAGTAGTAGGGAGACTGAAGCTTTCTTT.

In DNA, the CDR3 is TGTGCCAGCATGCGGAACGGGCTGGATGGCTACACCTTC. Translation gives CASMRNGLDGYTF. The genes are TRBV27 and TRBJ1-2; D gene ambiguous. The germline V gene has CDR1 MNHEY and CDR2 SMNVEV (reference sequence). The CDR3 consists of 13 residues. Between the trimmed V and J ends, which lost 7 bases and 6 bases, there was a span of 15 bases.

The CDR3 here is CASSIRLQGTGGYEQYF. Here the CDR3 DNA reads TGTGCCAGTAGTATCCGTCTCCAGGGGACAGGGGGGTACGAGCAGTACTTC. The V call is TRBV19, the J call TRBJ2-7, with TRBD1 identical over 11 bases. Germline CDR1 and CDR2: LNHDA and SQIVND (reference sequence). Germline trimming cut 3 bases from V and 4 bases from J; bases unmatched to any gene: 11. The CDR3 runs to 17 residues.

V gene TRBV10-3 combines with J gene TRBJ2-7; D remains unclear. The CDR3 has 15 residues. The V end lost 3 bases, the J end lost 7 bases, and 19 bases lay between the germline ends. CDR1 and CDR2 from the germline V gene are ENHRY and SYGVKD. The CDR3 nucleotides read TGTGCCATCAGTGAAGCCTGGGCCCCCCCCGGGGAGCAGTACTTC. Protein sequence: CAISEAWAPPGEQYF.

V is TRBV11-2 and J is TRBJ2-2; D gene ambiguous. CDR1 is SGHAT and CDR2 is FQNNGV in the germline V gene. Trimming removed 1 base at V and 7 bases at J, with 7 bases between. The CDR3 length is 13 residues. The CDR3 coding sequence is TGTGCCAGCAGCTTAGCCCTCGGCGGGGAGCTGTTTTTT. It yields the protein CASSLALGGELFF.

The chain recombines TRBV2 with TRBJ1-1; maybe TRBD1 (5 bases). CDR1 is SNHLY and CDR2 is FYNNEI in the germline V gene. The ends were cut back, 5 bases at V and 0 bases at J, with 7 bases in the middle. The CDR3 runs to 13 residues. CDR3 region: CASSKGMNTEAFF. The CDR3 DNA follows: TGTGCCAGCAGTAAGGGGATGAACACTGAAGCTTTCTTT.

The chain combines TRBV5-1 with TRBJ1-5, with 7 bases fitting TRBD1. V shed 0 bases and J 6 bases; nucleotides not matched to a gene: 6. Germline V lookup: CDR1 SGHRS, CDR2 YFSETQ. CDR3 length equals 15 residues. CDR3 sequence: CASSLEGGGSQPQHF. The CDR3 DNA reads as TGCGCCAGCAGCTTGGAAGGGGGCGGGAGTCAGCCCCAGCATTTT.

V usage is TRBV30 and J usage is TRBJ1-6; 9 bases are shared with TRBD1. This CDR3 comprises 15 residues. Trimming at V came to 1 base and at J to 7 bases, leaving 5 bases not matched to a gene. Per germline, CDR1 GTSNPN and CDR2 SVGIG (reference sequence). The CDR3 spells CAWSGGTGWNSPLHF. CDR3 DNA: TGTGCCTGGAGTGGAGGGACAGGGTGGAATTCACCCCTCCACTTT.

The chain carries TRBV13 and TRBJ1-1; D gene uncertain. The CDR3 has 15 amino acids. Trimming cost V 1 base and J 0 bases, with 9 bases left between them. The germline V gene has CDR1 PRHDT and CDR2 FYEKMQ (reference sequence). For the CDR3, the DNA is TGTGCCAGCAGCTTAGTTGGGCTTATGAACACTGAAGCTTTCTTT. This sequence encodes CASSLVGLMNTEAFF.

The V gene is TRBV7-3, the J gene TRBJ2-1; D gene ambiguous. The CDR3 covers 12 residues. Germline V gene data show CDR1 as SGHTA and CDR2 as FQGTGA. V was clipped by 4 bases and J by 12 bases, with 13 bases between them. CDR3 residues: CASSSEPGPQFF. The CDR3 coding sequence is TGTGCCAGCAGCTCAGAACCGGGTCCGCAGTTCTTC.

The chain joins TRBV4-3 to TRBJ2-7, with TRBD2 identical over 8 bases. Germline-derived CDR1 and CDR2 are LGHNA and YSLEER. The CDR3 consists of 13 residues. V lost 2 bases to trimming and J lost 6 bases; unmatched junction nucleotides: 3. CDR3: CASSQTGGFEQYF. Written as DNA, the CDR3 is TGCGCCAGCAGCCAAACGGGAGGGTTCGAGCAGTACTTC.

This chain connects TRBV19 to TRBJ1-1; 9 bases map to TRBD1. The ends lost 7 bases at V and 4 bases at J; junction bases unmatched: 7. This CDR3 is built from 14 residues. Germline assignment: CDR1 LNHDA and CDR2 SQIVND (reference sequence). The chain's CDR3 is CASTGQGWTTEAFF. The CDR3 nucleotides are TGTGCCAGTACCGGACAGGGGTGGACCACTGAAGCTTTCTTT.

The rearrangement uses TRBV7-2 and TRBJ1-6; D is unresolved. This CDR3 has 14 residues. CDR1 and CDR2 from the germline V gene are SGHTA and FQGNSA. V gave up 2 bases and J gave up 12 bases, with 14 bases separating them. In DNA, the CDR3 is TGTGCCAGCAGCTTACAAGAGGCCCCCGAACCCCTCCACTTT. As protein: CASSLQEAPEPLHF.

This clone is a singleton in its sample. The V call is TRBV7-8, the J call TRBJ1-2, with unresolved D. Trimming pared 3 bases from V and 2 bases from J, leaving 10 bases between. Germline CDR1 SGHVS, CDR2 FQNEAQ. This CDR3 comprises 14 residues. The CDR3 nucleotides read TGTGCCAGCAGCTTGGGTGGACGGAACTATGGCTACACCTTC. Protein product: CASSLGGRNYGYTF.

The CDR3 DNA sequence: TGTGCCAGCAGCTTAGCTCAGGGCGATGAGCAGTTCTTC. Amino acid sequence: CASSLAQGDEQFF. The V gene is TRBV7-6, the J gene TRBJ2-1, with D possibly being TRBD1 (5 bases). V shed 0 bases and J shed 8 bases, with 8 bases lying between them. Germline loops: CDR1 SGHVS, CDR2 FNYEAQ. The CDR3 length is 13 residues.

The rearrangement uses TRBV28 and TRBJ2-4; possibly TRBD2 for D (6 bases). This CDR3 has 14 residues. Germline loops: CDR1 MDHEN, CDR2 SYDVKM. The V end was cut by 6 bases, the J end by 6 bases, with 15 bases between. CDR3 sequence: CASSPGGSGNIQYF. CDR3 sequence (DNA): TGTGCCAGCAGCCCCGGGGGTTCTGGAAACATTCAGTACTTC.

The chain uses TRBV7-2 and TRBJ1-2; 9 bases are a match to TRBD1. Per the germline V gene, CDR1 is SGHTA and CDR2 is FQGNSA. CDR3 length: 13 amino acids. V trimming: 5 bases; J trimming: 9 bases; junction bases outside the gene matches: 7. CDR3 in amino acids: CASSPGQGSRYTF. CDR3 nucleotide sequence: TGTGCCAGCAGCCCGGGACAGGGCTCGCGCTACACCTTC.

The chain combines TRBV11-2 with TRBJ2-1; 7 bases are a match to TRBD1. Per the germline V gene, CDR1 is SGHAT and CDR2 is FQNNGV. The CDR3 length is 15 residues. V dropped 1 base and J dropped 4; count of bases not matched to a gene: 4. CDR3 sequence reads: CASSLGQGVYNEQFF. In DNA form, the CDR3 reads TGTGCCAGCAGCTTAGGCCAGGGGGTTTACAATGAGCAGTTCTTC.

This clone was observed a handful of times. V is TRBV7-2 and J is TRBJ2-3; D possibly corresponds to TRBD1 (5 bases). Trimming shortened V by 4 bases and J by 1 base, and 12 bases separated the two germline ends. The CDR3 extends over 15 amino acids. The V gene's germline CDR1 is SGHTA and CDR2 FQGNSA. The CDR3 bases are TGTGCCAGCAGCTGGCAGGGCCAAGGCACAGATACGCAGTATTTT. Amino acids: CASSWQGQGTDTQYF.

The table lists this clone with a count of one. The chain is built from TRBV7-8 and TRBJ1-3; D is ambiguous. The CDR3 extends over 15 amino acids. Deletions cut 1 base from V and 0 bases from J, with 7 bases between. Germline V gene lookup returns CDR1 SGHVS and CDR2 FQNEAQ. The CDR3 nucleotides read TGTGCCAGCAGCTTAGACGGGAACTCTGGAAACACCATATATTTT. Translation: CASSLDGNSGNTIYF.

The V gene is TRBV19, the J gene TRBJ1-1; 9 bases match TRBD1. The CDR3 has 15 residues. V shed 4 bases, J shed 3 bases, and the junction held 6 bases outside the gene matches. The germline gives CDR1 LNHDA, CDR2 SQIVND (reference sequence). This CDR3 is CASSTPTGGYTEAFF. The DNA of the CDR3 is TGTGCCAGTAGTACACCGACAGGGGGGTACACTGAAGCTTTCTTT.

J is TRBJ2-7 and V is TRBV5-1; 8 nucleotides agree with TRBD1. The germline CDR1 and CDR2 sequences are SGHRS and YFSETQ. With V trimmed by 1 base and J by 5 bases, 5 bases remained unmatched. The CDR3 is 14 amino acids. CDR3 in DNA: TGCGCCAGCAGCTTGCAAACAGGGGGTAACGAGCAGTACTTC. Translated: CASSLQTGGNEQYF.